Detailed here is one T cell receptor beta chain. Source study methods: Amplifying reference gene primers gave estimates of nucleated cell counts. Assay used: immunoSEQ multiplex PCR; TCRdb lists only in-frame clones, some missing. V and J calls and clone size follow that table, whereas D and trimming were derived from the DNA. The sample has about 250,000 clones; roughly 84% are singletons. The data derive from a study of blood T cell repertoires in COVID-19. Study-level background: There were acute and convalescent COVID-19 samples, and they came from the United States, Italy and Spain. PBMCs, B-cell-depleted T cells, or T cells provided the cDNA or gDNA that made up the material.

Sequencing used peripheral blood. This TCR came from a woman in her thirties or forties who had recovered from COVID-19.

The CDR3 bases are TGCAGCGTTGAAGGACTAGCGGGGGGTGCCGGGACCCAGTACTTC. As protein: CSVEGLAGGAGTQYF. The gene calls are TRBV29-1 and TRBJ2-5, with 13 bases that match TRBD2. This CDR3 region has 15 residues. Trimming at V came to 1 base and at J to 7 bases, leaving 6 bases not matched to a gene. From germline, CDR1 is SQVTM and CDR2 ANQGSEA.